This TCR beta chain was sequenced during a study of cytomegalovirus exposure and HLA in healthy donors. Study-level results: Association of a missense DCLRE1C variant with TCR beta V- and J-gene trimming was reported in a later analysis. The authors reported that TCR beta sequences could predict HLA-A and HLA-B alleles. These predictions were accurate for most subjects in the first cohort. Being productive about 87% or about 30% of the time was typical of most TCR beta V segments in an earlier analysis. Cytomegalovirus-associated status was assigned to roughly 160 TCR beta chains.

This CDR3 is 14 amino acids long. V was pared by 7 bases and J by 7 bases, with 9 bases of the junction left unmatched. Germline assignment: CDR1 SGHRS and CDR2 YFSETQ. Primers: 60 Vbeta forward and 13 Jbeta reverse. Generated by immunoSEQ multiplex PCR, the TCRdb table keeps only in-frame clones and is missing some. The repertoire holds 170,000 or so clones, with around 74% as singletons. As to this clone: Its antigen is not identified.

This clonotype was sampled from a male donor in good health and CMV-seronegative. Sequencing was performed on PBMCs. The chain employs TRBV5-1 and TRBJ2-1, with 9 bases fitting TRBD2. CDR3 sequence reads: CASGPGLAGNEQFF. CDR3 DNA sequence: TGCGCCAGCGGACCGGGACTAGCTGGTAATGAGCAGTTCTTC.